These 28 T cell receptor beta chains were all obtained from the same sample, sequenced in a study of T cells in Graves' hyperthyroidism and ophthalmopathy. Authors of the study amplified TCR beta CDR3 regions from RNA transcripts. During a first-round RT-PCR of the TCR CDR3, the HTBI primer set was used. TCRdb redid the calling of the multiplex PCR reads with MiXCR, one entry per CDR3 protein. Here the sample spans around 600,000 distinct CDR3 sequences, just under 45% being singletons. The sequencing sample was made of peripheral blood or thyroid tissue (not recorded which). The origin of the receptors is an adult man with Graves' disease, either hyperthyroidism or ophthalmopathy (not recorded which).

The sample holds many counts of this clonotype. The chain recombines TRBV29-1 with TRBJ1-1, with no clear D. The CDR3 consists of 11 residues. Germline V gene lookup returns CDR1 SQVTM and CDR2 ANQGSEA. V was clipped by 5 bases and J by 7 bases, with 11 bases between them. CDR3 residues: CSVKDGREAFF. The CDR3 DNA is TGCAGCGTTAAGGACGGACGTGAAGCTTTCTTT. Full variable domain (outside the CDR3, taken from reference TRBV29-1 and TRBJ1-1): SAVISQKPSRDICQRGTSLTIQCQVDSQVTMMFWYRQQPGQSLTLIATANQGSEATYESGFVIDKFPISRPNLTFSTLTVSNMSPEDSSIYLCSVKDGREAFFGQGTRLTVV.

The chain combines TRBV7-2 with TRBJ1-5, with D uncertain. This CDR3 spans 15 amino acids. V was clipped by 4 bases and J by 11 bases, with 21 bases between them. Germline V gene sequence: CDR1 SGHTA, CDR2 FQGNSA. CDR3 DNA: TGTGCCAGCAGCTGGTATACGGGAGGCACAGAGACCCAGCATTTT. This sequence encodes CASSWYTGGTETQHF.

The gene calls are TRBV19 and TRBJ1-2, with 8 bases lining up with TRBD1. The CDR3 has 13 residues. After removal of 7 bases from V and 5 bases from J, the junction contained 6 bases not matched to a gene. Germline V gene lookup returns CDR1 LNHDA and CDR2 SQIVND (reference sequence). CDR3 coding DNA: TGTGCCAGTACGCAGGGGGCAGCTTATGGCTACACCTTC. Its translation is CASTQGAAYGYTF.

There are a few counts of this clonotype. The chain employs TRBV27 and TRBJ2-5; the match to TRBD1 covers 8 bases. CDR1 and CDR2 (germline): MNHEY, SMNVEV (reference sequence). CDR3 length: 13 residues. V was clipped by 5 bases and J by 5 bases; unmatched bases: 4. DNA for the CDR3: TGTGCCAGCAGTCGACAGGGGACCGAGACCCAGTACTTC. Translating gives CASSRQGTETQYF.

In regard to this clonotype: One junction end disagrees with the germline gene, perhaps due to a read error. The chain has TRBV10-3 and TRBJ2-6; D is unresolved. The CDR3 is 16 amino acids. CDR1 is ENHRY and CDR2 is SYGVKD in the germline V gene. CDR3 protein: CASSYRVIAGANVLTF. The CDR3, as DNA: TGTGCCAGCAGTTACCGGGTTATAGCTGGGGCCAACGTCCTGACTTTC.

Details on this clonotype: This may stem from a read error, because a much larger clone lies one nucleotide away. The chain links TRBV2 to TRBJ2-6; maybe TRBD1 (6 bases). CDR1 and CDR2 from the germline V gene are SNHLY and FYNNEI. CDR3 length: 15 amino acids. Deletions cut 8 bases from V and 2 bases from J, with 13 bases between. DNA of the CDR3: TGTGCCAGCGGTGGGGGCAGGGCTGGGGCCAACGTCCTGACTTTC. It yields the protein CASGGGRAGANVLTF.

This clonotype was counted a single time. The rearrangement uses TRBV7-9 and TRBJ1-5, with unresolved D. The V and J ends lost 3 bases and 6 bases respectively, with 12 bases between them. The CDR3 totals 14 residues. Germline assignment: CDR1 SEHNR and CDR2 FQNEAQ (reference sequence). The CDR3 sequence: CASSFRGLGQPQHF. The CDR3 region has the DNA TGTGCCAGCAGCTTCCGGGGTCTAGGTCAGCCCCAGCATTTT.

About this clonotype itself: A much bigger clone sits one base away, suggesting this may be a read error. The CDR3 does not end in the conserved phenylalanine or tryptophan, so this is likely a read error. This chain uses TRBV29-1 with TRBJ1-1, with D perhaps matching TRBD1 (6 bases). Germline CDR1 and CDR2: SQVTM and ANQGSEA. V lost 7 bases and J lost 4, with 19 bases in between. The CDR3 loop spans 14 amino acids. The CDR3 nucleotides are TGCAGCGCCGTCATACAGGGAGGTGGCACTGAAGCTTTCCTT. It yields the protein CSAVIQGGGTEAFL.

A word on this clonotype: This sequence may be a read error, since a much larger clone differs from it by one base. The CDR3 ends on some other residue instead of the conserved phenylalanine or tryptophan, so this is likely a read error. CDR3 DNA sequence: TGTGCCAGCAGCGCTCACGCGGGACACGGAGGGGAGACCCAGTACCTC. It specifies CASSAHAGHGGETQYL. The V and J genes are TRBV7-8 and TRBJ2-5, with D perhaps matching TRBD1 or TRBD2 (6 bases each). Germline V CDR1 and CDR2: SGHVS, FQNEAQ. V lost 5 bases and J lost 5, with 21 bases in between. The CDR3 spans 16 residues.

This clonotype showed up just a few times. This sequence joins TRBV6-5 and TRBJ1-2; TRBD1 matches 10 bases. Per the germline V gene, CDR1 is MNHEY and CDR2 is SVGAGI. The CDR3 length is 19 residues. Germline trimming cut 0 bases from V and 3 bases from J; bases unmatched to any gene: 13. CDR3 sequence reads: CASSYSSLPGDRGDYGYTF. The CDR3 nucleotides are TGTGCCAGCAGTTACTCGAGTCTCCCCGGGGACAGGGGCGACTATGGCTACACCTTC.

The V call is TRBV9, the J call TRBJ2-7; TRBD1 might be the D (7 bases). Germline CDR1 is SGDLS and CDR2 is YYNGEE. Trimming removed 2 bases at V and 5 bases at J, with 17 bases between. The CDR3 covers 15 residues. The CDR3 sequence: CASSVTGDSSDEQYF. The CDR3 nucleotides are TGTGCCAGCAGCGTTACAGGGGACTCGTCTGACGAGCAGTACTTC.

This chain links TRBV7-9 with TRBJ1-2; no firm D call. V gave up 3 bases and J gave up 7 bases, with 21 bases separating them. The length of the CDR3 is 16 residues. CDR1 and CDR2 from the germline V gene are SEHNR and FQNEAQ (reference sequence). The DNA of the CDR3 is TGTGCCAGCAGCTTGACGACCGGGATCCCGACGGGTGGCTACACCTTC. Amino acid sequence: CASSLTTGIPTGGYTF.

A note on this clonotype: It may be a read error: a sequence one base away is much more abundant. The rearrangement joins TRBV10-3 to TRBJ1-5; D remains ambiguous. Per germline, CDR1 ENHRY and CDR2 SYGVKD. V was pared by 10 bases and J by 0 bases, with 13 bases between. The CDR3 consists of 14 residues. This CDR3 reads CASSPLSSNQPQHF. The DNA for the CDR3 is TGTGCCAGCAGCCCCCTAAGTAGCAATCAGCCCCAGCATTTT.

This chain joins TRBV20-1 and TRBJ2-6; D is undetermined. Germline loops: CDR1 DFQATT, CDR2 SNEGSKA (reference sequence). Trimming cost V 5 bases and J 4 bases, with 12 bases left between them. The CDR3 length is 14 residues. This CDR3 is CSAGRPRGANVLTF. The CDR3 DNA reads TGCAGTGCTGGCCGCCCCCGCGGGGCCAACGTCCTGACTTTC.

This sequence joins TRBV10-3 and TRBJ1-2; D gene uncertain. With 0 bases removed from V and 4 bases from J, the gap between germline ends came to 6 bases. CDR1 and CDR2 from the germline V gene are ENHRY and SYGVKD. The CDR3 spans 13 residues. This CDR3 is CAISESGLYGYTF. CDR3 in DNA: TGTGCCATCAGTGAGTCAGGGCTCTATGGCTACACCTTC.

V usage is TRBV25-1 and J usage is TRBJ2-7, with TRBD1 matching 8 bases. This CDR3 is built from 10 residues. The germline V gene has CDR1 MGHDK and CDR2 SYGVNS. CDR3 residues: CDRGDYEQYF. The CDR3, as DNA: TGTGACAGGGGGGACTACGAGCAGTACTTC.

This clonotype has ten or more counts. V gene TRBV15 combines with J gene TRBJ1-6; D remains ambiguous. Germline lookup yields CDR1 LNHNV and CDR2 YYDKDF (reference sequence). This CDR3 contains 15 residues. Trimming left V 0 bases short and J 6 bases short, with 9 bases between. DNA for the CDR3: TGTGCCACCAGCAGAGAAAGGCAGAGTAATTCACCCCTCCACTTT. As protein: CATSRERQSNSPLHF.

This clonotype came up many times. The rearrangement links TRBV2 to TRBJ2-7; D gene ambiguous. Germline V CDR1 and CDR2: SNHLY, FYNNEI. Trimming stripped 8 bases from V and 4 bases from J, with 6 bases between. The CDR3 consists of 10 residues. The CDR3 sequence: CASAVYEQYF. For the CDR3, the DNA is TGTGCCAGCGCCGTATACGAGCAGTACTTC.

The chain combines TRBV2 with TRBJ2-7; D is possibly TRBD1 (6 bases). Trimming stripped 4 bases from V and 4 bases from J, with 23 bases between. Looked up from germline, CDR1 is SNHLY and CDR2 is FYNNEI. The CDR3 totals 17 residues. The CDR3 sequence is CASSGFTQGLREYEQYF. CDR3 in DNA: TGTGCCAGCAGTGGTTTTACCCAGGGGCTGAGGGAGTACGAGCAGTACTTC.

The chain recombines TRBV9 with TRBJ2-7; D could derive from TRBD1 or TRBD2 (5 bases each). The CDR3 loop spans 15 amino acids. Germline V gene sequence: CDR1 SGDLS, CDR2 YYNGEE. Trimming cost V 3 bases and J 3 bases, with 16 bases left between them. The DNA of the CDR3 is TGTGCCAGCAGCGACCCAGGGTCGGGGATCTACGAGCAGTACTTC. Translating gives CASSDPGSGIYEQYF.

V gene TRBV6-1 combines with J gene TRBJ2-7, with D possibly being TRBD2 (6 bases). Germline V gene sequence: CDR1 MNHNS, CDR2 SASEGT. V was shortened by 2 bases and J by 3 bases, with 11 bases between the two germline ends. This CDR3 is built from 14 residues. The CDR3, as DNA: TGTGCCAGCAGTGAACGGGGGACCTACTACGAGCAGTACTTC. It yields the protein CASSERGTYYEQYF.

In regard to this clonotype: The conserved phenylalanine or tryptophan is not found at the CDR3 terminus, so this likely reflects a read error. This chain uses TRBV7-9 with TRBJ2-7, with 12 bases matching TRBD2. The CDR3 extends over 14 amino acids. From germline, CDR1 is SEHNR and CDR2 FQNEAQ (reference sequence). With V trimmed by 5 bases and J by 3 bases, 2 bases remained unmatched. The CDR3 protein is CASSRTSGIYEQYS. The CDR3 DNA reads as TGTGCCAGCAGCAGGACTAGCGGGATCTACGAGCAGTACTCC.

The genes are TRBV7-9 and TRBJ2-5, with a possible D match to TRBD1 (5 bases). Trimming pared 0 bases from V and 3 bases from J, leaving 8 bases between. The CDR3 loop spans 14 amino acids. Germline values: CDR1 SEHNR, CDR2 FQNEAQ (reference sequence). The CDR3 region is CASSLAGHKETQYF. The CDR3 region has the DNA TGTGCCAGCAGCTTAGCGGGGCATAAAGAGACCCAGTACTTC.

This clonotype was counted at least ten times. The rearrangement uses TRBV10-3 and TRBJ1-5; D is unresolved. Germline loops: CDR1 ENHRY, CDR2 SYGVKD. Between the trimmed V and J ends, which lost 3 bases and 2 bases, there was a span of 8 bases. The CDR3 extends over 14 amino acids. The CDR3 reads CAISENMGNQPQHF. The CDR3 nucleotides read TGTGCCATCAGTGAAAACATGGGCAATCAGCCCCAGCATTTT.

This clonotype was counted many times. This chain uses TRBV5-1 with TRBJ1-6; weak D call: TRBD1 (5 bases). V lost 4 bases to trimming and J lost 7 bases, with 12 bases between them. This CDR3 region has 14 residues. The germline CDR1 and CDR2 sequences are SGHRS and YFSETQ. CDR3 amino acids: CASSAGTANSPLHF. In DNA, the CDR3 is TGCGCCAGCAGCGCAGGGACCGCGAATTCACCCCTCCACTTT.

This clonotype showed up just once. The V call is TRBV7-2, the J call TRBJ2-2; no clear D gene. V dropped 5 bases and J dropped 4 bases, with 11 bases sitting between them. Germline V gene lookup returns CDR1 SGHTA and CDR2 FQGNSA. This CDR3 contains 14 residues. In nucleotides, the CDR3 is TGTGCCAGCAGCCAAGTGACTTCCACCGGGGAGCTGTTTTTT. Translation gives CASSQVTSTGELFF.

The genes are TRBV19 and TRBJ1-4; D perhaps matches TRBD1 (6 bases). The length of the CDR3 is 16 residues. Germline-derived CDR1 and CDR2 are LNHDA and SQIVND (reference sequence). V dropped 7 bases and J dropped 3 bases, with 18 bases sitting between them. CDR3 residues: CASTQRGRGANEKLFF. The CDR3 bases are TGTGCCAGTACTCAACGGGGGCGTGGAGCTAATGAAAAACTGTTTTTT.

About this clonotype: A much more abundant neighbour one base away suggests this may be a read error. The chain links TRBV7-8 to TRBJ2-7, with TRBD2 as a possible D gene (5 bases). The CDR3 sequence is 13 residues long. The V gene lost 0 bases and the J gene lost 6 bases, with 9 bases spanning the gap. Germline V gene data show CDR1 as SGHVS and CDR2 as FQNEAQ. CDR3 DNA sequence: TGTGCCAGCAGCTTAGCGGAGAGGGTCGAGCAGTACTTC. It codes for CASSLAERVEQYF.